The 9 T cell receptor beta chains below all came from one sample that was sequenced in a study of blood T cells in healthy people across ages. With a J-beta primer mix and a sample-barcoded 5' primer, a second PCR ran roughly 6 to 11 cycles. MiXCR was run by TCRdb on the 5' RACE reads, yielding one entry per CDR3 protein. The sample shows about 1.8 million distinct CDR3 sequences, about 49% of them seen only once. Sequencing was performed on blood. The source of these receptors is a woman aged 40 to 49 in good health.

The chain carries TRBV28 and TRBJ1-6, with D maybe TRBD1 (5 bases). This CDR3 contains 12 residues. V lost 2 bases and J 12 bases, leaving 8 bases between the germline ends. CDR1 is MDHEN, CDR2 SYDVKM, per germline. In DNA, the CDR3 is TGTGCCAGCAGTTTAGTCCAGGGACCCCTCCACTTT. It specifies CASSLVQGPLHF.

This chain joins TRBV6-2 or TRBV6-3 and TRBJ2-1; 10 positions match TRBD1. The J call may be in error: the DNA end matches TRBJ2-7 better. The CDR3 sequence is 18 residues long. The germline V gene encodes CDR1 MNHEY and CDR2 SVGEGT. This CDR3 reads CASRSLRDRGASYNEQYF. CDR3 in DNA: TGTGCCAGCAGAAGCCTCCGGGACAGGGGCGCCTCCTACAATGAGCAGTACTTC.

The chain recombines TRBV20-1 with TRBJ2-7; D perhaps matches TRBD2 (5 bases). There are 15 residues in the CDR3. The V and J ends lost 5 bases and 0 bases respectively, with 17 bases between them. Germline V gene lookup returns CDR1 DFQATT and CDR2 SNEGSKA (reference sequence). DNA of the CDR3: TGCAGTGCTGTGAAGGGCAGCGGCAGCTCCTACGAGCAGTACTTC. This sequence encodes CSAVKGSGSSYEQYF.

This chain uses TRBV24-1 with TRBJ2-1, with TRBD2 matching 11 bases. V gave up 4 bases and J gave up 7 bases; unmatched junction bases: 8. Germline-derived CDR1 and CDR2 are KGHDR and SFDVKD. The CDR3 has 16 amino acids. Here the CDR3 DNA reads TGTGCCACCAGTGACCCTCTAGCGGGGGGTATAAATGAGCAGTTCTTC. Amino acid sequence: CATSDPLAGGINEQFF.

This chain links TRBV18 with TRBJ2-5, with a tentative D call TRBD2 (5 bases). This CDR3 comprises 18 residues. Trimming stripped 5 bases from V and 4 bases from J, with 26 bases between. Germline V lookup: CDR1 KGHSH, CDR2 LQKENI. The CDR3, as DNA: TGTGCCAGCTCAGCTGTCGCGACGCCAGCGGCGGCCCCAGAGACCCAGTACTTC. Translated: CASSAVATPAAAPETQYF.

A few counts support this clonotype. V gene TRBV2 combines with J gene TRBJ2-5, with D unresolved. Germline lookup yields CDR1 SNHLY and CDR2 FYNNEI. CDR3 length: 13 amino acids. Trimming pared 8 bases from V and 6 bases from J, leaving 16 bases between. CDR3 bases: TGTGCCAGCCTAGAGGTACTCCAGAAGACCCAGTACTTC. Translation gives CASLEVLQKTQYF. Combining the CDR3 with reference TRBV2 and TRBJ2-5 gives the whole variable domain EPEVTQTPSHQVTQMGQEVILRCVPISNHLYFYWYRQILGQKVEFLVSFYNNEISEKSEIFDDQFSVERPDGSNFTLKIRSTKLEDSAMYFCASLEVLQKTQYFGPGTRLLVL.

This clonotype was seen more than once but under ten times. This chain links TRBV28 with TRBJ2-1; TRBD2 is a possible D gene (6 bases). The CDR3 loop spans 15 amino acids. CDR1 and CDR2 (germline): MDHEN, SYDVKM. V gave up 6 bases and J gave up 7 bases, with 19 bases separating them. In DNA, the CDR3 is TGTGCCAGCAGCACTGCGGGAAGCGGGCTTAATGAGCAGTTCTTC. Protein: CASSTAGSGLNEQFF.

V gene TRBV27 combines with J gene TRBJ2-7; D is undetermined. The CDR3 is 13 amino acids. The germline V gene encodes CDR1 MNHEY and CDR2 SMNVEV (reference sequence). V dropped 6 bases and J dropped 7 bases, with 16 bases sitting between them. The CDR3, as DNA: TGTGCCAGCAGCTCGGATACAAACTTAGAGCAGTACTTC. It codes for CASSSDTNLEQYF.

V is TRBV7-4 and J is TRBJ2-7; 7 positions match TRBD1. After removal of 8 bases from V and 1 base from J, the junction contained 8 bases not matched to a gene. The length of the CDR3 is 14 residues. Germline CDR1 reads SGHVT; CDR2 reads SQSDAQ. The CDR3 protein is CASPTGARSYEQYF. In DNA form, the CDR3 reads TGTGCCAGCCCCACAGGGGCGCGGTCCTACGAGCAGTACTTC. The entire variable domain, with the rest obtained from reference TRBV7-4 and TRBJ2-7, is as follows: GAGVSQSPRYKVAKRGRDVALRCDSISGHVTLYWYRQTLGQGSEVLTYSQSDAQRDKSGRPSGRFSAERPERSVSTLKIQRTEQGDSAVYLCASPTGARSYEQYFGPGTRLTVT.